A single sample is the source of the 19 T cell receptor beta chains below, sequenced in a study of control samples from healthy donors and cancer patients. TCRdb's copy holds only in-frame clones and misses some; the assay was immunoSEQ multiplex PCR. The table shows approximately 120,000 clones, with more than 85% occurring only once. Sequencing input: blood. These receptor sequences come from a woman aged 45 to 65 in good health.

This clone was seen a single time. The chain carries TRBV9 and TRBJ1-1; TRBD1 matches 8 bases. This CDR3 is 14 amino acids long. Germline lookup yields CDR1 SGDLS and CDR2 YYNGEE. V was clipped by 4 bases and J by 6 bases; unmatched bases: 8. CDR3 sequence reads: CASSPRTGQAEAFF. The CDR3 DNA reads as TGTGCCAGCAGCCCCCGGACAGGGCAGGCTGAAGCTTTCTTT.

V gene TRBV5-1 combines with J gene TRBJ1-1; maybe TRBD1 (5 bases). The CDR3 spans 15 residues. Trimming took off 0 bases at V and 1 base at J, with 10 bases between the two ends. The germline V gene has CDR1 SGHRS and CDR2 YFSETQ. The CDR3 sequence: CASSLGSGRNTEAFF. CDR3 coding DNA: TGCGCCAGCAGCTTGGGTTCAGGGAGGAACACTGAAGCTTTCTTT.

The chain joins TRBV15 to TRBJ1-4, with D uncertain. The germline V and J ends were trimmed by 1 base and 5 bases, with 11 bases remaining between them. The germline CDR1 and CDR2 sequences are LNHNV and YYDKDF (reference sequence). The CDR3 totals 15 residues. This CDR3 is CATSRGASPNEKLFF. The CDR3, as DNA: TGTGCCACCAGCAGAGGAGCCAGTCCGAATGAAAAACTGTTTTTT.

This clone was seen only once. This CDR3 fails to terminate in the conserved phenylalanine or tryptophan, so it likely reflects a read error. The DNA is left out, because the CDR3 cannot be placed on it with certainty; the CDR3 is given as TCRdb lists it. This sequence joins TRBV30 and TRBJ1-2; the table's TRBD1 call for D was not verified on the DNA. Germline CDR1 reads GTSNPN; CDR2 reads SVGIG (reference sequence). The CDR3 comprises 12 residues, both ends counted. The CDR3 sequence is CAWSANYRVQDY.

The CDR3 spells CASSRRLGPTNEKLFF. The DNA for the CDR3 is TGTGCCAGCAGCCGTCGCTTAGGGCCAACTAATGAAAAACTGTTTTTT. The chain uses TRBV3-1 (or the pseudogene TRBV3-2) and TRBJ1-4; D not resolved. V was clipped by 4 bases and J by 0 bases, with 12 bases between them. Germline loops: CDR1 LGHDT, CDR2 YNNKEL (reference sequence). The CDR3 contains 16 residues.

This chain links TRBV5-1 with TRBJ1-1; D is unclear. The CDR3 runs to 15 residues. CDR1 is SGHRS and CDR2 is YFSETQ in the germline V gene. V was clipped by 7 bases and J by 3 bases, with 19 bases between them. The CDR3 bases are TGCGCCAGCCGAATGGCAGGCTTTCTGGACACTGAAGCTTTCTTT. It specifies CASRMAGFLDTEAFF. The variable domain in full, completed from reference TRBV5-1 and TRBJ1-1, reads KAGVTQTPRYLIKTRGQQVTLSCSPISGHRSVSWYQQTPGQGLQFLFEYFSETQRNKGNFPGRFSGRQFSNSRSEMNVSTLELGDSALYLCASRMAGFLDTEAFFGQGTRLTVV.

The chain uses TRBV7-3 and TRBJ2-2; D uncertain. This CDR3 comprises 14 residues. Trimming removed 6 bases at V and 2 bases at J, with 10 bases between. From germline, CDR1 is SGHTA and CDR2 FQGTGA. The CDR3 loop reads CASRRPGNTGELFF. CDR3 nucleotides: TGTGCCAGCAGAAGACCTGGAAACACCGGGGAGCTGTTTTTT.

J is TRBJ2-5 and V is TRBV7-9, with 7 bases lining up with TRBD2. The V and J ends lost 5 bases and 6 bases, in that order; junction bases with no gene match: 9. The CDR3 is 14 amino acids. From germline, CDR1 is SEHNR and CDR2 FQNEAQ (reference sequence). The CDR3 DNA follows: TGTGCCAGCAGCCGAATTAGCGGGCCCCAGACCCAGTACTTC. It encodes CASSRISGPQTQYF.

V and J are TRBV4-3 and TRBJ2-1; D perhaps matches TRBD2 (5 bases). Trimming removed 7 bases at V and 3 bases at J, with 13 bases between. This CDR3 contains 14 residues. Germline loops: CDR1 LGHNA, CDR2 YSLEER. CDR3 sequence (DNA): TGCGCCAGCATCCCAGGACTCGGCTACAATGAGCAGTTCTTC. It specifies CASIPGLGYNEQFF.

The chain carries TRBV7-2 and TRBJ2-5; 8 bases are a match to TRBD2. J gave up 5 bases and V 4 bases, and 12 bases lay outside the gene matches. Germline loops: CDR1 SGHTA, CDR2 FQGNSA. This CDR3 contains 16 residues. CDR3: CASSSIAGPTGETQYF. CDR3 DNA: TGTGCCAGCAGCTCCATAGCGGGACCTACGGGGGAGACCCAGTACTTC.

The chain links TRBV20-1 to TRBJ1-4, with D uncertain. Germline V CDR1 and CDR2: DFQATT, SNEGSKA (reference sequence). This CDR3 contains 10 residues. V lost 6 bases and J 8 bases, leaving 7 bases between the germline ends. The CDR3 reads CSAKLEKLFF. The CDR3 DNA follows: TGCAGTGCCAAACTCGAAAAACTGTTTTTT.

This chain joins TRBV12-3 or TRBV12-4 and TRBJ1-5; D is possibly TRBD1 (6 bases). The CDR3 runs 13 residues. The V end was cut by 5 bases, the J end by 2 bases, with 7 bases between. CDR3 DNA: TGTGCCAGCAGTCACAGGGGCAATCAGCCCCAGCATTTT. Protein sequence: CASSHRGNQPQHF.

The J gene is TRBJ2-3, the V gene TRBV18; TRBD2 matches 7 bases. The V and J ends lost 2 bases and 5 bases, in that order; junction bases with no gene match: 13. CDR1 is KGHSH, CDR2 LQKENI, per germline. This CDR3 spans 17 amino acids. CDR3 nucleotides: TGTGCCAGCTCACCAGGAAGCGGGAAAGGAGCGAAAGATACGCAGTATTTT. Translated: CASSPGSGKGAKDTQYF.

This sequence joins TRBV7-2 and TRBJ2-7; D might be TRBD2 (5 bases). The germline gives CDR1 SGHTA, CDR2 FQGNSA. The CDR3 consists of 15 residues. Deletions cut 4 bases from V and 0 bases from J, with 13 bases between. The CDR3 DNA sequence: TGTGCCAGCAGCTGGCGTCGTGGGAGCTCCTACGAGCAGTACGTC. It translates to CASSWRRGSSYEQYV.

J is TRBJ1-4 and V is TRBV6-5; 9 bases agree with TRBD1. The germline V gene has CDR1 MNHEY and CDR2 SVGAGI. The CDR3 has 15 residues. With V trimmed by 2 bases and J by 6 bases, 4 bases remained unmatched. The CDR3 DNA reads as TGTGCCAGCAGTTACGCGACAGGGGGATATGAAAAACTGTTTTTT. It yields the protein CASSYATGGYEKLFF.

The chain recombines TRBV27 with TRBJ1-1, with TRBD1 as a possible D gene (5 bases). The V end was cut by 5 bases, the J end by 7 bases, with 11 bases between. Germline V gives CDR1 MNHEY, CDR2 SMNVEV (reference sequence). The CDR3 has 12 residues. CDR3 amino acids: CASSQRGGEAFF. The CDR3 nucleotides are TGTGCCAGCAGTCAACGGGGGGGTGAAGCTTTCTTT.

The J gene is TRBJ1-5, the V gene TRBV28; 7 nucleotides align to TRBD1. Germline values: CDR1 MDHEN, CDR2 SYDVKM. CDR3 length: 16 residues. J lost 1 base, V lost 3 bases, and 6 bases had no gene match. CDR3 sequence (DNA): TGTGCCAGCAGTTTCCCCCCGACAGGGAGCAATCAGCCCCAGCATTTT. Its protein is CASSFPPTGSNQPQHF.

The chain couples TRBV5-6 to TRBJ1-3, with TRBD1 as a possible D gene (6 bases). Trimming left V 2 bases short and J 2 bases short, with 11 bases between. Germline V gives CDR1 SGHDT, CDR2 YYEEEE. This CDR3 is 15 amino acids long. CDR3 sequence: CASSFRGSTGNTIYF. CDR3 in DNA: TGTGCCAGCAGCTTCAGGGGCTCGACTGGAAACACCATATATTTT. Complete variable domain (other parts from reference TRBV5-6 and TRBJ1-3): DAGVTQSPTHLIKTRGQQVTLRCSPKSGHDTVSWYQQALGQGPQFIFQYYEEEERQRGNFPDRFSGHQFPNYSSELNVNALLLGDSALYLCASSFRGSTGNTIYFGEGSWLTVV.

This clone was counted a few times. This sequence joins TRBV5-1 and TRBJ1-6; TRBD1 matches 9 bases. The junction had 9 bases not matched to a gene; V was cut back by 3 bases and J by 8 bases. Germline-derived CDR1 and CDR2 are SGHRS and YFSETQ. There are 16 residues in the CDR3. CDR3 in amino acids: CASSSRGQGNDSPLHF. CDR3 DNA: TGCGCCAGCAGCTCGCGTGGACAGGGGAACGATTCACCCCTCCACTTT. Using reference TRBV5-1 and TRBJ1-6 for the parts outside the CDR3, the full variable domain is KAGVTQTPRYLIKTRGQQVTLSCSPISGHRSVSWYQQTPGQGLQFLFEYFSETQRNKGNFPGRFSGRQFSNSRSEMNVSTLELGDSALYLCASSSRGQGNDSPLHFGNGTRLTVT.